These 23 T cell receptor beta chains originate from one sample sequenced in a study of T cells in women clearing cervical HPV infection. Repertoires were generated with immunoSEQ multiplex PCR, while TCRdb's copy carries only in-frame clones and drops some. The sample has tens of thousands of clones; the top ten hold about 9.1%. The sample was blood buffy coat. The receptors stem from a woman between 18 and 70 years old with a cervical HPV16 infection that either progressed to CIN3+ or cleared (not recorded which).

Regarding this clone: The read is 3 residues too short to cover the CDR3 end, so that end is filled in from the germline J gene. V and J are TRBV10-2 and TRBJ2-7, with D possibly being TRBD1 (6 bases). CDR1 and CDR2 from the germline V gene are WSHSY and SAAADI. This CDR3 region has 14 residues. The ends were cut back, 6 bases at V and 5 bases at J, with 17 bases in the middle. The CDR3 sequence is CASRLLQGYDEQYF. The part of the CDR3 DNA that was read is TGCGCCAGCAGGCTGTTACAGGGATACGACGAG.

Details on this clone: The read ends 3 residues shy of where the CDR3 ends; the end is completed using the germline J gene. V usage is TRBV24-1 and J usage is TRBJ2-3; TRBD2 matches 14 bases. V lost 4 bases, J lost 6 bases, and 11 bases stayed unmatched. The germline gives CDR1 KGHDR, CDR2 SFDVKD. This CDR3 is 18 amino acids long. The covered CDR3 bases are TGTGCCACCAGTGACTGGTCGACTAGCGGGAGGGCCATTGATACG. Protein: CATSDWSTSGRAIDT. The full CDR3 protein reads CATSDWSTSGRAIDTQYF.

As concerns this clone: The observed sequence ends 3 residues before the CDR3 terminus, with the missing tail filled in from the germline J gene. This chain links TRBV11-2 with TRBJ2-1, with unresolved D. Trimming left V 4 bases short and J 5 bases short, with 6 bases between. The CDR3 has 12 amino acids. CDR1 is SGHAT, CDR2 FQNNGV, per germline. Partial CDR3 DNA: TGTGCCAGCAGCTCCCCCAACAATGAG. Encoded protein: CASSSPNNE. The whole CDR3 sequence reads CASSSPNNEQFF.

A word on this clone: The read falls 3 residues short of the CDR3 end, and the missing part is taken from the germline J gene. This rearrangement joins TRBV10-3 to TRBJ2-3; unclear D gene. Germline CDR1 and CDR2: ENHRY and SYGVKD. Between the trimmed V and J ends, which lost 4 bases and 3 bases, there was a span of 11 bases. The CDR3 totals 14 residues. The CDR3 is CAISGKGPTDTQYF. The CDR3 DNA, read in part, is TGTGCCATCAGTGGAAAAGGTCCAACAGATACG.

In regard to this clone: The CDR3 extends 3 residues past the end of the read, so its final part is completed from the germline J gene. The V and J genes are TRBV2 and TRBJ1-5, with 10 bases identical to TRBD1. After removal of 6 bases from V and 7 bases from J, the junction contained 3 bases not matched to a gene. The CDR3 covers 13 residues. Germline CDR1 reads SNHLY; CDR2 reads FYNNEI. Partial CDR3 DNA: TGTGCCAGCAGGACAGGGGGCCGGCAGCCC. Translation: CASRTGGRQP. The full CDR3 protein is CASRTGGRQPQHF.

CDR3 DNA, as far as it was read: TGTGCCAGCAGCTTGGGCAGGGGTGGCACTGAA. Translation gives CASSLGRGGTE. The CDR3 in its entirety is CASSLGRGGTEAFF. V usage is TRBV5-5 and J usage is TRBJ1-1, with D possibly TRBD1 on 6 matching bases. The read is 3 residues too short to cover the CDR3 end, so that end is filled in from the germline J gene. CDR1 and CDR2 from the germline V gene are SGHKS and YYEKEE (reference sequence). This CDR3 spans 14 amino acids. V was shortened by 0 bases and J by 4 bases, with 10 bases between the two germline ends.

Notes on this clone: The CDR3 extends 3 residues past the end of the read, so its final part is completed from the germline J gene. This chain joins TRBV19 and TRBJ1-5; TRBD1 agrees at 7 bases. CDR1 and CDR2 (germline): LNHDA, SQIVND (reference sequence). The CDR3 covers 16 residues. V lost 3 bases, J lost 1 base, and 6 bases stayed unmatched. The CDR3 DNA, read in part, is TGTGCCAGTAGTATGGGGATACAGGGGAGCAATCAGCCC. Its translation is CASSMGIQGSNQP. The whole CDR3 region reads CASSMGIQGSNQPQHF.

Points on this clone: The CDR3 end is not reached by the read, which stops 3 residues before it; the germline J gene fills it in. The rearrangement links TRBV18 to TRBJ2-7, with TRBD2 matching over 8 bases. CDR1 KGHSH and CDR2 LQKENI come from the germline V gene. With V trimmed by 2 bases and J by 6 bases, 6 bases remained unmatched. The CDR3 is 14 amino acids. The CDR3 sequence is CASSPGNSGTEQYF. The sequenced part of the CDR3 DNA is TGTGCCAGCTCACCAGGTAATAGCGGGACCGAG.

For this clone: The CDR3 end is not reached by the read, which stops 3 residues before it; the germline J gene fills it in. The chain uses TRBV19 and TRBJ1-3, with 7 positions matching TRBD1. V was clipped by 4 bases and J by 2 bases; unmatched bases: 8. This CDR3 spans 16 amino acids. From germline, CDR1 is LNHDA and CDR2 SQIVND (reference sequence). CDR3 region: CASSTTLQGTGNTIYF. The sequenced CDR3 bases are TGTGCCAGTAGTACCACCCTACAGGGGACTGGAAACACC.

Worth noting for this clone: With the read ending 3 residues before the CDR3 end, the germline J gene is used to fill in that end. The chain joins TRBV20-1 to TRBJ2-1, with TRBD2 matching over 9 bases. In germline, CDR1 is DFQATT, CDR2 SNEGSKA (reference sequence). Trimming took 0 bases from V and 4 from J; bases not matched to a gene: 4. The CDR3 spans 15 residues. The sequenced part of the CDR3 DNA is TGCAGTGCTAGAGATCCCCTAGCGGGGTACAATGAG. This codes for CSARDPLAGYNE. The complete CDR3 sequence is CSARDPLAGYNEQFF.

A remark on this clone: The CDR3 is cut off 3 residues early in the read; its end comes from the germline J gene. The J gene is TRBJ2-1, the V gene TRBV20-1, with D tentatively TRBD1 (6 bases). V lost 0 bases to trimming and J lost 9 bases, with 12 bases between them. The CDR3 runs 13 residues. Looked up from germline, CDR1 is DFQATT and CDR2 is SNEGSKA (reference sequence). Incomplete CDR3 DNA: TGCAGTGCTAGAGATGTACGAGGGGGTGAG. This codes for CSARDVRGGE. The full CDR3 sequence reads CSARDVRGGEQFF.

With respect to this clone: The read stops 3 residues short of the end of the CDR3; the missing end is completed from the germline J gene. The chain has TRBV19 and TRBJ1-5; 9 bases agree with TRBD1. Germline V gene lookup returns CDR1 LNHDA and CDR2 SQIVND (reference sequence). CDR3 length equals 17 residues. Trimming took 6 bases from V and 5 from J; bases not matched to a gene: 14. CDR3 bases read: TGTGCCAGTAGACCCTGGGGACAGGGAGGGGTACATCAGCCC. Protein product: CASRPWGQGGVHQP. The CDR3, in full, reads CASRPWGQGGVHQPQHF.

Regarding this clone: The CDR3 end lies 3 residues beyond the end of the read and is filled in from the germline J gene. This chain links TRBV2 with TRBJ1-3; 8 bases align to TRBD1. Germline values: CDR1 SNHLY, CDR2 FYNNEI. V dropped 6 bases and J dropped 2; count of bases not matched to a gene: 6. The CDR3 spans 15 residues. The sequenced CDR3 bases are TGTGCCAGCAGCGACTTACAGGGGGCTGGAAACACC. This translates into CASSDLQGAGNT. The full CDR3 sequence reads CASSDLQGAGNTIYF. The variable domain in full, completed from reference TRBV2 and TRBJ1-3, reads EPEVTQTPSHQVTQMGQEVILRCVPISNHLYFYWYRQILGQKVEFLVSFYNNEISEKSEIFDDQFSVERPDGSNFTLKIRSTKLEDSAMYFCASSDLQGAGNTIYFGEGSWLTVV.

Of note for this clone: The junction shows a germline mismatch at one end, possibly a read error. The read terminates 3 residues before the CDR3 end, so the remaining end is supplied by the germline J gene. This chain links TRBV7-7 with TRBJ2-7; tentative D call: TRBD2 (5 bases). The CDR3 is 15 amino acids. Germline lookup yields CDR1 SSHAT and CDR2 FNYEAQ (reference sequence). CDR3 DNA, as far as it was read: TGTGCTAGCAGCTTAGGTGAGGGCGCGTCCTACGAG. Amino acids: CASSLGEGASYE. The whole CDR3 protein reads CASSLGEGASYEQYF.

A note on this clone: The CDR3 is cut off 3 residues early in the read; its end comes from the germline J gene. The chain is built from TRBV20-1 and TRBJ2-1; tentative D call: TRBD2 (6 bases). CDR3 length: 15 amino acids. CDR1 is DFQATT and CDR2 is SNEGSKA in the germline V gene (reference sequence). The V end lost 3 bases, the J end lost 5 bases, and 17 bases lay between the germline ends. This CDR3 is CSASVFAGSNNEQFF. The sequenced part of the CDR3 DNA is TGCAGTGCTAGCGTATTTGCGGGGTCGAACAATGAG.

As to this clone: Read sequence stops 3 residues before the CDR3 end, and the germline J gene provides the missing end. The rearrangement joins TRBV19 to TRBJ2-2; D perhaps matches TRBD1 (6 bases). The CDR3 extends over 14 amino acids. Germline CDR1 is LNHDA and CDR2 is SQIVND (reference sequence). Trimming shortened V by 7 bases and J by 1 base, and 10 bases separated the two germline ends. The CDR3 sequence: CASMRTVNTGELFF. The CDR3 bases that were read are TGTGCCAGTATGAGGACAGTGAACACCGGGGAG. The variable domain in full, completed from reference TRBV19 and TRBJ2-2, reads DGGITQSPKYLFRKEGQNVTLSCEQNLNHDAMYWYRQDPGQGLRLIYYSQIVNDFQKGDIAEGYSVSREKKESFPLTVTSAQKNPTAFYLCASMRTVNTGELFFGEGSRLTVL.

Regarding this clone: The read ends 3 residues before the CDR3 terminus; that terminus is restored from the germline J gene. V usage is TRBV19 and J usage is TRBJ1-5, with 7 bases aligning to TRBD1. CDR1 is LNHDA, CDR2 SQIVND, per germline (reference sequence). The trim removed 3 bases at V and 0 bases at J, leaving 5 bases unmatched. The CDR3 loop spans 16 amino acids. CDR3 in amino acids: CASSIGGGYSNQPQHF. The part of the CDR3 DNA that was read is TGTGCCAGTAGTATCGGAGGGGGCTATAGCAATCAGCCC.

Concerning this clone itself: Read sequence stops 3 residues before the CDR3 end, and the germline J gene provides the missing end. The V and J genes are TRBV4-2 and TRBJ1-6; D remains ambiguous. Germline V gene data show CDR1 as LGHNA and CDR2 as YNFKEQ. V gave up 1 base and J gave up 8 bases, with 15 bases separating them. There are 16 residues in the CDR3. CDR3 residues: CASSQVISGGHSPLHF. CDR3 DNA, as far as it was read: TGTGCCAGCAGCCAAGTTATAAGTGGTGGGCATTCACCC.

Of note for this clone: The CDR3 end is not reached by the read, which stops 3 residues before it; the germline J gene fills it in. The chain combines TRBV19 with TRBJ2-1; the D is unclear. The CDR3 contains 14 residues. Germline CDR1 LNHDA, CDR2 SQIVND (reference sequence). The V end lost 0 bases, the J end lost 9 bases, and 12 bases lay between the germline ends. CDR3 sequence: CASSIDYQRPEQFF. CDR3 DNA (partial): TGTGCCAGTAGTATAGATTATCAGCGACCTGAG.

In regard to this clone: The read stops 3 residues short of the end of the CDR3; the missing end is completed from the germline J gene. The V and J genes are TRBV2 and TRBJ1-3; TRBD1 agrees at 8 bases. After removal of 6 bases from V and 2 bases from J, the junction contained 6 bases not matched to a gene. This CDR3 is 15 amino acids long. Germline V CDR1 and CDR2: SNHLY, FYNNEI. The CDR3 is CASRGSGQAGNTIYF. The CDR3 DNA, read in part, is TGTGCCAGCAGGGGTTCGGGACAGGCTGGAAACACC. Full variable domain (rest looked up from reference TRBV2 and TRBJ1-3): EPEVTQTPSHQVTQMGQEVILRCVPISNHLYFYWYRQILGQKVEFLVSFYNNEISEKSEIFDDQFSVERPDGSNFTLKIRSTKLEDSAMYFCASRGSGQAGNTIYFGEGSWLTVV.

Comment on this clone: Read data end 3 residues before the CDR3 end; the end is taken from the germline J gene. The chain joins TRBV7-2 to TRBJ1-1, with 10 bases that match TRBD1. CDR1 and CDR2 (germline): SGHTA, FQGNSA. This CDR3 is built from 15 residues. With 5 bases clipped from V and 4 bases from J, the junction kept 7 bases outside the gene matches. CDR3 region: CASSQRTGGPTEAFF. Partial CDR3 DNA: TGTGCCAGCAGCCAACGGACAGGGGGTCCCACTGAA.

Regarding this clone: The CDR3 end is not reached by the read, which stops 3 residues before it; the germline J gene fills it in. J is TRBJ1-2 and V is TRBV19, with TRBD1 matching over 10 bases. This CDR3 region has 17 residues. The trim removed 5 bases at V and 2 bases at J, leaving 11 bases unmatched. CDR1 is LNHDA and CDR2 is SQIVND in the germline V gene (reference sequence). The part of the CDR3 DNA that was read is TGTGCCAGTAGTCTCCGGGACAGGGGACAACTCAACTATGGC. It specifies CASSLRDRGQLNYG. The whole CDR3 protein reads CASSLRDRGQLNYGYTF.

Regarding this clone: The read is 3 residues too short to cover the CDR3 end, so that end is filled in from the germline J gene. The genes are TRBV5-4 and TRBJ2-1, with 11 bases aligning to TRBD2. Germline CDR1 is SGHNT and CDR2 is YYREEE (reference sequence). This CDR3 is built from 15 residues. The junction had 6 bases not matched to a gene; V was cut back by 4 bases and J by 6 bases. CDR3 sequence reads: CASSPVAGGGNEQFF. Incomplete CDR3 DNA: TGTGCCAGCAGCCCCGTAGCGGGAGGGGGCAATGAG.